The 22 T cell receptor beta chains below all came from one sample that was sequenced in a study of blood T cells in healthy people across ages. For the second PCR, which ran for 7 to 11 cycles, a sample-barcoded 5' primer and a J-beta primer mix were used. TCRdb used MiXCR to reprocess the 5' RACE reads, holding one entry per CDR3 protein. Among about 1.6 million distinct CDR3 sequences, about 31% were seen once, and the ten largest hold approximately 10%. The sequenced sample consisted of blood. The receptors come from a woman in her 30s in good health.

The J gene is TRBJ2-3, the V gene TRBV28, with D hard to call. Germline lookup yields CDR1 MDHEN and CDR2 SYDVKM. Trimming removed 1 base from V and 4 bases from J, with 15 bases in between. This CDR3 comprises 16 residues. Written as DNA, the CDR3 is TGTGCCAGCAGTTTATATCGGCACTCCTCGGCAGATACGCAGTATTTT. It yields the protein CASSLYRHSSADTQYF.

The chain recombines TRBV18 with TRBJ2-7; TRBD1 matches at 8 bases. The V segment lost 3 bases and the J segment 4 bases; nucleotides outside the gene matches: 8. Germline values: CDR1 KGHSH, CDR2 LQKENI. This CDR3 spans 15 amino acids. This CDR3 reads CASSPAAGGMYEQYF. The CDR3 DNA is TGTGCCAGCTCACCGGCAGCAGGGGGCATGTACGAGCAGTACTTC.

Concerning this clonotype: It may be a read error: a sequence one base away is much more abundant. J is TRBJ2-7 and V is TRBV20-1; a possible D gene is TRBD2 (5 bases). Germline V CDR1 and CDR2: DFQATT, SNEGSKA (reference sequence). Trimming took off 3 bases at V and 4 bases at J, with 19 bases between the two ends. The CDR3 contains 15 residues. The CDR3 loop is CSARESVAGRYEQYF. Written as DNA, the CDR3 is TGCAGTGCTAGGGAGAGTGTGGCGGGCCGATACGAGCAGTACTTC.

This rearrangement joins TRBV9 to TRBJ2-1; 9 nucleotides agree with TRBD2. Germline V gene data show CDR1 as SGDLS and CDR2 as YYNGEE. The CDR3 loop spans 17 amino acids. The V gene end was trimmed by 0 bases and the J gene end by 9 bases; junction bases not matched to a gene: 13. The CDR3 protein is CASSVEGAGGLPGEQFF. The DNA of the CDR3 is TGTGCCAGCAGCGTAGAGGGAGCGGGAGGCCTTCCGGGTGAGCAGTTCTTC.

This clonotype was counted between two and nine times. The DNA of the CDR3 is TGTGCCAGCCGTTGGGGGACCACTGAAGCTTTCTTT. Translation: CASRWGTTEAFF. The genes are TRBV2 and TRBJ1-1; D possibly corresponds to TRBD1 (5 bases). The CDR3 sequence is 12 residues long. Germline V gene data show CDR1 as SNHLY and CDR2 as FYNNEI. The V and J ends lost 8 bases and 4 bases respectively, with 11 bases between them.

This clonotype was found a few times. This rearrangement joins TRBV12-5 to TRBJ2-3; D unresolved. The CDR3 is 15 residues long. The germline V and J ends were trimmed by 5 bases and 1 base, with 13 bases remaining between them. The germline gives CDR1 LGHNT, CDR2 FRNRAP. This CDR3 reads CASGLDGHRTDTQYF. DNA of the CDR3: TGTGCTAGTGGTCTAGACGGGCACCGCACAGATACGCAGTATTTT.

This clonotype was seen a handful of times. The DNA for the CDR3 is TGTGCCATCAGTGACCCCGGGACTAGGTACAATGAGCAGTTCTTC. Residues: CAISDPGTRYNEQFF. V gene TRBV10-3 combines with J gene TRBJ2-1; TRBD2 aligns across 8 bases. The trim removed 3 bases at V and 4 bases at J, leaving 5 bases unmatched. The CDR3 covers 15 residues. CDR1 is ENHRY, CDR2 SYGVKD, per germline.

The chain recombines TRBV9 with TRBJ2-3; a weak D match, TRBD2 (5 bases). Between the trimmed V and J ends, which lost 0 bases and 1 base, there was a span of 12 bases. CDR1 SGDLS and CDR2 YYNGEE come from the germline V gene. The CDR3 runs to 16 residues. The CDR3 coding sequence is TGTGCCAGCAGCGTAGGACTAAGTTGGGGCACAGATACGCAGTATTTT. Protein sequence: CASSVGLSWGTDTQYF.

For this clonotype: Relative to the germline gene, one junction end is altered; a read error may explain this. V is TRBV12-3 or TRBV12-4 and J is TRBJ2-1; 10 positions agree with TRBD2. This CDR3 region has 16 residues. The CDR3 region has the DNA TGTGCCAGCAGTTTCGGGGGGCTAGCGGGAGCAAATGTGCAGTTCTTC. Its translation is CASSFGGLAGANVQFF.

This sequence joins TRBV29-1 and TRBJ2-3; 9 bases align to TRBD2. Trimming cost V 5 bases and J 2 bases; bases outside gene matches: 5. The germline V gene encodes CDR1 SQVTM and CDR2 ANQGSEA. This CDR3 region has 14 residues. CDR3 in amino acids: CSVFLAGVTDTQYF. The CDR3 coding sequence is TGCAGCGTTTTTTTAGCGGGAGTCACAGATACGCAGTATTTT.

In its sample, this clonotype was seen a few times. The J gene is TRBJ2-7, the V gene TRBV13, with a possible D match to TRBD2 (6 bases). The CDR3 sequence is 15 residues long. Germline lookup yields CDR1 PRHDT and CDR2 FYEKMQ (reference sequence). Trimming took off 5 bases at V and 0 bases at J, with 14 bases between the two ends. CDR3: CASSPSGTFSYEQYF. For the CDR3, the DNA is TGTGCCAGCAGCCCGTCCGGGACTTTCTCCTACGAGCAGTACTTC.

This clonotype was observed at least ten times. The chain uses TRBV4-1 and TRBJ2-7; either TRBD1 or TRBD2 may supply D (6 bases each). V lost 4 bases, J lost 4 bases, and 14 bases lay in between. CDR1 MGHRA and CDR2 YSYEKL come from the germline V gene. This CDR3 comprises 14 residues. In DNA form, the CDR3 reads TGCGCCAGCAGCCCACCGGGGGCTGGGTACGAGCAGTACTTC. Protein sequence: CASSPPGAGYEQYF.

This clonotype showed up just a few times. This chain links TRBV3-1 with TRBJ2-7; D remains unclear. The CDR3 has 13 residues. Per the germline V gene, CDR1 is LGHDT and CDR2 is YNNKEL (reference sequence). The V end lost 0 bases, the J end lost 5 bases, and 8 bases lay between the germline ends. This chain's CDR3 is CASSQEAWHEQYF. The CDR3 DNA reads TGTGCCAGCAGCCAAGAGGCGTGGCACGAGCAGTACTTC.

This clonotype was seen a handful of times. A read error may produce the germline difference seen at one junction end. This rearrangement joins TRBV20-1 to TRBJ2-1, with D tentatively TRBD2 (6 bases). There are 16 residues in the CDR3. From germline, CDR1 is DFQATT and CDR2 SNEGSKA (reference sequence). The CDR3 spells CSASDPLAGSHNEQFF. CDR3 nucleotide sequence: TGTAGTGCTAGCGACCCCCTGGCGGGAAGTCACAATGAGCAGTTCTTC.

V is TRBV3-1 and J is TRBJ2-5; 10 bases fit TRBD2. CDR1 is LGHDT and CDR2 is YNNKEL in the germline V gene (reference sequence). Germline trimming cut 1 base from V and 5 bases from J; bases unmatched to any gene: 7. The CDR3 loop spans 16 amino acids. CDR3 bases: TGTGCCAGCAGCCAAGTGGTCCTAGCGGGGGCTGAGACCCAGTACTTC. Translating gives CASSQVVLAGAETQYF.

This clonotype was detected only a few times. The chain has TRBV6-1 and TRBJ2-7, with D tentatively TRBD2 (5 bases). This CDR3 comprises 13 residues. Germline V gene lookup returns CDR1 MNHNS and CDR2 SASEGT. Trimming stripped 7 bases from V and 4 bases from J, with 14 bases between. The CDR3 DNA sequence: TGTGCCAGCAAAAACGGGATTATTTACGAGCAGTACTTC. It specifies CASKNGIIYEQYF.

Notes on this clonotype: Relative to the germline gene, one junction end is altered; a read error may explain this. This chain connects TRBV4-1 to TRBJ2-7; 12 bases line up with TRBD2. The CDR3 has 21 residues. Per germline, CDR1 MGHRA and CDR2 YSYEKL. This CDR3 is CASSQEGGHGLAGTPSYEQDF. The CDR3 bases are TGCGCCAGCAGCCAAGAAGGGGGCCACGGACTAGCGGGGACACCTTCCTACGAGCAGGACTTC.

This clonotype was counted a few times. This chain uses TRBV12-3 or TRBV12-4 with TRBJ2-1; 9 positions match TRBD2. Trimming took 7 bases from V and 3 from J; bases not matched to a gene: 10. This CDR3 has 16 residues. The CDR3 sequence is CASNLDASGNYNEQFF. DNA of the CDR3: TGTGCCAGCAATTTGGATGCTAGCGGGAACTACAATGAGCAGTTCTTC.

The chain recombines TRBV10-3 with TRBJ1-2; TRBD1 matches at 8 bases. Germline V CDR1 and CDR2: ENHRY, SYGVKD. The CDR3 covers 15 residues. Trimming removed 6 bases from V and 5 bases from J; junction bases left unmatched: 11. The CDR3 sequence: CAISEERTGTYGYTF. DNA for the CDR3: TGTGCCATCAGCGAAGAAAGGACAGGGACATATGGCTACACCTTC.

This clonotype has ten or more counts. The chain links TRBV5-1 to TRBJ2-7; 8 nucleotides line up with TRBD1. Germline lookup yields CDR1 SGHRS and CDR2 YFSETQ. V gave up 2 bases and J gave up 5 bases; unmatched junction bases: 6. This CDR3 comprises 14 residues. The CDR3 loop reads CASSFRQGFNEQYF. The CDR3 DNA sequence: TGCGCCAGCAGCTTCCGACAGGGGTTTAACGAGCAGTACTTC.

This chain joins TRBV24-1 and TRBJ2-5, with 9 bases fitting TRBD2. The CDR3 loop spans 16 amino acids. CDR1 and CDR2 (germline): KGHDR, SFDVKD. With 2 bases clipped from V and 3 bases from J, the junction kept 6 bases outside the gene matches. In DNA, the CDR3 is TGTGCCACCAGTGATTCCCCGACTAGCGGTAAAGAGACCCAGTACTTC. Protein: CATSDSPTSGKETQYF.

This clonotype was observed a handful of times. The V call is TRBV15, the J call TRBJ1-2; TRBD1 might be the D (6 bases). Trimming removed 1 base from V and 6 bases from J, with 21 bases in between. The CDR3 sequence is 17 residues long. Germline CDR1 is LNHNV and CDR2 is YYDKDF (reference sequence). DNA for the CDR3: TGTGCCACCAGCAGAGGCCCCCCCGGGGGGCTTAGTAATGGCTACACCTTC. It specifies CATSRGPPGGLSNGYTF.